Following are 17 T cell receptor beta chains from one sample sequenced in a study of cytomegalovirus exposure and HLA in healthy donors. This PCR relied on a set of 60 Vbeta primers and 13 Jbeta primers. Profiled with immunoSEQ multiplex PCR; TCRdb holds only in-frame clones, not every one. This table holds about 75,000 clones. The specimen was PBMCs. These receptors originate from a man between 40 and 49 years old in good health and CMV-seronegative.

This chain joins TRBV19 and TRBJ1-2, with D hard to call. The CDR3 consists of 15 residues. CDR1 and CDR2 (germline): LNHDA, SQIVND (reference sequence). The ends were cut back, 3 bases at V and 2 bases at J, with 13 bases in the middle. This CDR3 reads CASSILDTNNYGYTF. CDR3 sequence (DNA): TGTGCCAGTAGTATTCTTGACACCAACAACTATGGCTACACCTTC.

V is TRBV7-2 and J is TRBJ1-4; TRBD1 might be the D (6 bases). Germline CDR1 reads SGHTA; CDR2 reads FQGNSA. Trimming removed 2 bases at V and 8 bases at J, with 12 bases between. The CDR3 has 14 amino acids. CDR3 DNA sequence: TGTGCCAGCAGCTTAAGCAGGGGTCACGAAAAACTGTTTTTT. Residues: CASSLSRGHEKLFF. Variable domain in full (rest from reference TRBV7-2 and TRBJ1-4): GAGVSQSPSNKVTEKGKDVELRCDPISGHTALYWYRQSLGQGLEFLIYFQGNSAPDKSGLPSDRFSAERTGGSVSTLTIQRTQQEDSAVYLCASSLSRGHEKLFFGSGTQLSVL.

CDR3 nucleotides: TGTGCCAGTAGGCCTGGACAGGGGGCGAGGAACACTGAAGCTTTCTTT. Amino acid sequence: CASRPGQGARNTEAFF. The J gene is TRBJ1-1, the V gene TRBV19, with 11 positions matching TRBD1. This CDR3 spans 16 amino acids. Germline assignment: CDR1 LNHDA and CDR2 SQIVND (reference sequence). The ends lost 6 bases at V and 1 base at J; junction bases unmatched: 7.

The CDR3 spells CASSYSGGGKQFF. The CDR3 coding sequence is TGTGCCAGCAGTTACTCGGGGGGGGGTAAGCAGTTCTTC. This chain connects TRBV6-5 to TRBJ2-1; 7 nucleotides align to TRBD2. CDR3 length equals 13 residues. J was trimmed by 11 bases and V by 0 bases; bases with no gene match: 4. The V gene's germline CDR1 is MNHEY and CDR2 SVGAGI.

This sequence joins TRBV27 and TRBJ2-7; 9 bases are shared with TRBD1. The V gene's germline CDR1 is MNHEY and CDR2 SMNVEV (reference sequence). Germline trimming cut 4 bases from V and 5 bases from J; bases unmatched to any gene: 6. The CDR3 has 14 residues. This CDR3 reads CASSYRGRLDEQYF. In DNA, the CDR3 is TGTGCCAGCAGTTACAGGGGGCGTTTGGACGAGCAGTACTTC.

This chain connects TRBV30 to TRBJ1-4; perhaps TRBD1 as D (6 bases). Germline V lookup: CDR1 GTSNPN, CDR2 SVGIG (reference sequence). The CDR3 is 12 residues long. V was shortened by 8 bases and J by 5 bases, with 12 bases between the two germline ends. The CDR3 region is CARGGSNEKLFF. The DNA of the CDR3 is TGTGCCAGAGGGGGTTCAAATGAAAAACTGTTTTTT.

The rearrangement joins TRBV5-1 to TRBJ2-5; 9 positions match TRBD1. Germline loops: CDR1 SGHRS, CDR2 YFSETQ. This CDR3 has 15 amino acids. J was trimmed by 5 bases and V by 0 bases; bases with no gene match: 5. DNA of the CDR3: TGCGCCAGCAGCTTGGGACAGGGGGAGATGGAGACCCAGTACTTC. Encoded protein: CASSLGQGEMETQYF.

V usage is TRBV11-3 and J usage is TRBJ2-7, with 9 nucleotides matching TRBD1. The V segment lost 1 base and the J segment 0 bases; nucleotides outside the gene matches: 7. The germline V gene has CDR1 SGHNT and CDR2 YENEEA. The length of the CDR3 is 17 residues. CDR3 sequence: CASSLGEPGQGSYEQYF. As DNA, the CDR3 is TGTGCCAGCAGCTTAGGGGAACCGGGACAGGGCTCCTACGAGCAGTACTTC.

A note on this clone: The sample carries other DNA sequences with the same CDR3. V gene TRBV19 combines with J gene TRBJ1-4, with 9 bases identical to TRBD1. Germline loops: CDR1 LNHDA, CDR2 SQIVND (reference sequence). This CDR3 is built from 14 residues. V trimming: 3 bases; J trimming: 8 bases; junction bases outside the gene matches: 4. Here the CDR3 DNA reads TGTGCCAGTAGTATCACAGGGGGCGGCGAAAAACTGTTTTTT. It yields the protein CASSITGGGEKLFF.

The rearrangement links TRBV5-4 to TRBJ1-1, with D possibly TRBD1 on 6 matching bases. Trimming stripped 4 bases from V and 3 bases from J, with 13 bases between. Germline values: CDR1 SGHNT, CDR2 YYREEE (reference sequence). There are 14 residues in the CDR3. CDR3 nucleotide sequence: TGTGCCAGCAGCGCCAGGGGAAGTGACACTGAAGCTTTCTTT. Translating it yields CASSARGSDTEAFF.

This chain connects TRBV6-1 to TRBJ1-4, with D possibly matching TRBD1 (6 bases). Germline V lookup: CDR1 MNHNS, CDR2 SASEGT. CDR3 length equals 15 residues. Trimming removed 6 bases at V and 7 bases at J, with 18 bases between. The CDR3 sequence: CASRNPGAGGEKLFF. CDR3 in DNA: TGTGCCAGCAGGAACCCAGGGGCTGGGGGTGAAAAACTGTTTTTT.

J is TRBJ2-7 and V is TRBV5-1; D remains unclear. Trimming removed 4 bases from V and 6 bases from J, with 8 bases in between. Per the germline V gene, CDR1 is SGHRS and CDR2 is YFSETQ. The CDR3 runs to 11 residues. CDR3 sequence (DNA): TGCGCCAGCAGCCAGACGGGCGAGCAGTACTTC. Amino acids: CASSQTGEQYF.

This chain links TRBV23-1 with TRBJ1-2; no clear D gene. TRBV23-1 carries the ORF label, with uncertain function. This CDR3 is built from 14 residues. The ends were cut back, 4 bases at V and 6 bases at J, with 15 bases in the middle. The CDR3 region has the DNA TGCGCCAGCAGTCGAGGGAACCCCTTTAATGGCTACACCTTC. Protein sequence: CASSRGNPFNGYTF.

The CDR3 region is CASSPGQNYNTGELFF. CDR3 nucleotides: TGTGCCAGCAGCCCTGGACAAAATTACAACACCGGGGAGCTGTTTTTT. This rearrangement joins TRBV7-8 to TRBJ2-2, with D perhaps TRBD1 (5 bases). The CDR3 has 16 amino acids. Germline CDR1 is SGHVS and CDR2 is FQNEAQ. V lost 5 bases, J lost 2 bases, and 15 bases lay in between. The full variable domain, rest sourced from reference TRBV7-8 and TRBJ2-2, is GAGVSQSPRYKVAKRGQDVALRCDPISGHVSLFWYQQALGQGPEFLTYFQNEAQLDKSGLPSDRFFAERPEGSVSTLKIQRTQQEDSAVYLCASSPGQNYNTGELFFGEGSRLTVL.

The V gene is TRBV28, the J gene TRBJ1-2; 9 bases fit TRBD1. Germline V CDR1 and CDR2: MDHEN, SYDVKM. Trimming at V came to 6 bases and at J to 7 bases, leaving 6 bases not matched to a gene. This CDR3 has 13 amino acids. CDR3 in DNA: TGTGCCAGCAGACGGACAGGGGTGGTTGGCTACACCTTC. Translating gives CASRRTGVVGYTF.

The chain couples TRBV7-3 to TRBJ2-2, with TRBD1 as a possible D gene (5 bases). V was cut by 8 bases and J by 0 bases, with 16 bases left in between. CDR1 SGHTA and CDR2 FQGTGA come from the germline V gene. The CDR3 has 16 amino acids. The CDR3 protein is CASSPETASNTGELFF. In DNA, the CDR3 is TGTGCCAGCTCCCCAGAGACAGCCTCGAACACCGGGGAGCTGTTTTTT.

The chain is built from TRBV5-1 and TRBJ2-4, with 12 bases lining up with TRBD1. CDR3 length: 16 amino acids. V was pared by 4 bases and J by 5 bases, with 7 bases of the junction left unmatched. The V gene's germline CDR1 is SGHRS and CDR2 YFSETQ. The CDR3 bases are TGCGCCAGCAGCCCGGGGGACAGGGGGCAGGAAAACATTCAGTACTTC. As protein: CASSPGDRGQENIQYF.